A single sample gave rise to the 2 T cell receptor beta chains below, sequenced in a study of blood T cells in healthy people across ages. It was with a sample-barcoded 5' primer and a J-beta primer mix that a second PCR of roughly 7 to 12 cycles was run. MiXCR, run by TCRdb on the 5' RACE reads, gives a single entry per CDR3 protein. The sample yields about 1.8 million distinct CDR3 sequences, around half seen once. Sample: blood. These receptors were taken from a woman between 40 and 50 years old in good health.

There are a few counts of this clonotype. This chain connects TRBV14 to TRBJ2-3, with TRBD1 matching over 9 bases. The ends lost 1 base at V and 3 bases at J; junction bases unmatched: 5. The CDR3 runs 16 residues. CDR1 is SGHDN and CDR2 is FVKESK in the germline V gene. The CDR3 DNA reads as TGTGCCAGCAGCCAAGTCACAGGGGGCCTGACAGATACGCAGTATTTT. It translates to CASSQVTGGLTDTQYF.

The chain joins TRBV5-1 to TRBJ2-5; TRBD1 is a possible D gene (6 bases). V dropped 4 bases and J dropped 4 bases, with 8 bases sitting between them. CDR3 length: 12 amino acids. Germline CDR1 SGHRS, CDR2 YFSETQ. The CDR3 region has the DNA TGCGCCAGCAGCCGGGACACAGAGACCCAGTACTTC. It is translated as CASSRDTETQYF.